The 16 T cell receptor beta chains listed next were all sequenced from one sample in a study of cytomegalovirus exposure and HLA in healthy donors. With 60 Vbeta and 13 Jbeta primers, the PCR was carried out. The table came from immunoSEQ multiplex PCR; TCRdb's copy has only in-frame clones and leaves some out. The table shows around 220,000 clones, with 75% to 85% occurring only once. Sequenced sample: PBMCs. These receptors all stem from a girl aged 10 to 17 in good health and CMV-seronegative.

The V and J genes are TRBV14 and TRBJ2-1; 14 nucleotides agree with TRBD2. CDR3 length: 15 residues. V was clipped by 5 bases and J by 7 bases; unmatched bases: 4. The germline V gene encodes CDR1 SGHDN and CDR2 FVKESK. The CDR3 sequence: CASSSTSGRGNEQFF. The CDR3, as DNA: TGTGCCAGCAGCTCGACTAGCGGGAGGGGGAATGAGCAGTTCTTC.

The J gene is TRBJ1-2, the V gene TRBV13; D is possibly TRBD1 (5 bases). The V gene's germline CDR1 is PRHDT and CDR2 FYEKMQ (reference sequence). The CDR3 is made up of 15 amino acids. Trimming removed 5 bases at V and 4 bases at J, with 17 bases between. CDR3 sequence (DNA): TGTGCCAGCAGCCGTCGACAGCTCCTCTTCTATGGCTACACCTTC. Translation: CASSRRQLLFYGYTF.

This clone was seen just once. This rearrangement joins TRBV5-1 to TRBJ1-1; TRBD1 might be the D (5 bases). The V end was cut by 3 bases, the J end by 1 base, with 10 bases between. This CDR3 comprises 14 residues. Per the germline V gene, CDR1 is SGHRS and CDR2 is YFSETQ. The DNA of the CDR3 is TGCGCCAGCAGCTACTGGGGGGGGAACACTGAAGCTTTCTTT. Protein product: CASSYWGGNTEAFF.

The chain uses TRBV27 and TRBJ2-5, with 10 nucleotides matching TRBD1. The DNA end is a closer match to TRBJ2-7, so the J assignment may be wrong. The CDR3 runs to 18 residues. CDR1 is MNHEY and CDR2 is SMNVEV in the germline V gene (reference sequence). CDR3 protein: CASSKTPKTGGRMYEQYF. For the CDR3, the DNA is TGTGCCAGCAGTAAAACCCCCAAGACAGGGGGCAGAATGTACGAGCAGTACTTC.

J is TRBJ2-5 and V is TRBV11-2; the D gene is possibly TRBD1 (6 bases). Trimming took off 2 bases at V and 9 bases at J, with 13 bases between the two ends. The CDR3 extends over 13 amino acids. Germline loops: CDR1 SGHAT, CDR2 FQNNGV. The DNA for the CDR3 is TGTGCCAGCAGCTTAACAGGGAGAGGAGCCCAGTACTTC. It encodes CASSLTGRGAQYF.

The CDR3 DNA reads as TGCGCCAGCAGCCAAGATCGACAGGTTAGGGCTAATGAAAAACTGTTTTTT. Translation gives CASSQDRQVRANEKLFF. J is TRBJ1-4 and V is TRBV4-3; D might be TRBD1 (6 bases). V shed 0 bases and J shed 3 bases, with 14 bases lying between them. Germline V CDR1 and CDR2: LGHNA, YSLEER. This CDR3 has 17 amino acids.

The genes are TRBV6-1 and TRBJ1-1; 7 bases map to TRBD1. Germline CDR1 reads MNHNS; CDR2 reads SASEGT. This CDR3 has 15 residues. V trimming: 3 bases; J trimming: 8 bases; junction bases outside the gene matches: 12. Written as DNA, the CDR3 is TGTGCCAGCAGTGACCTGACAGGGCGAGAATCCGAAGCTTTCTTT. Translated: CASSDLTGRESEAFF.

The V call is TRBV28, the J call TRBJ1-1; maybe TRBD1 (6 bases). Trimming removed 6 bases at V and 1 base at J, with 21 bases between. The CDR3 length is 17 residues. Germline V CDR1 and CDR2: MDHEN, SYDVKM. The DNA of the CDR3 is TGTGCCAGCAGCCGCCCCAATCGAGGACAGCCGAACACTGAAGCTTTCTTT. This encodes CASSRPNRGQPNTEAFF. The entire variable domain, with the rest obtained from reference TRBV28 and TRBJ1-1, is as follows: DVKVTQSSRYLVKRTGEKVFLECVQDMDHENMFWYRQDPGLGLRLIYFSYDVKMKEKGDIPEGYSVSREKKERFSLILESASTNQTSMYLCASSRPNRGQPNTEAFFGQGTRLTVV.

The chain recombines TRBV7-6 with TRBJ1-2; 7 bases match TRBD1. The CDR3 extends over 15 amino acids. J gave up 4 bases and V 4 bases, and 9 bases lay outside the gene matches. Germline CDR1 and CDR2: SGHVS and FNYEAQ. CDR3 protein: CASSSRTGPLYGYTF. CDR3 sequence (DNA): TGTGCCAGCAGCTCAAGGACAGGACCCCTCTATGGCTACACCTTC.

V gene TRBV28 combines with J gene TRBJ1-1; D may be TRBD1 (6 bases). Trimming cost V 7 bases and J 5 bases, with 14 bases left between them. Germline V gene lookup returns CDR1 MDHEN and CDR2 SYDVKM. The CDR3 loop spans 13 amino acids. The CDR3 DNA reads as TGTGCCAGCACGGGGGGCGCACCTACTGAAGCTTTCTTT. It specifies CASTGGAPTEAFF. The whole variable domain, filled in from reference TRBV28 and TRBJ1-1, reads DVKVTQSSRYLVKRTGEKVFLECVQDMDHENMFWYRQDPGLGLRLIYFSYDVKMKEKGDIPEGYSVSREKKERFSLILESASTNQTSMYLCASTGGAPTEAFFGQGTRLTVV.

The chain couples TRBV5-1 to TRBJ2-3, with TRBD2 as a possible D gene (5 bases). Germline loops: CDR1 SGHRS, CDR2 YFSETQ. The CDR3 is 16 amino acids. With 0 bases removed from V and 1 base from J, the gap between germline ends came to 12 bases. The CDR3 nucleotides read TGCGCCAGCAGCTTGGCGGGGTATGATCGCACAGATACGCAGTATTTT. It specifies CASSLAGYDRTDTQYF.

The V gene is TRBV10-3, the J gene TRBJ2-1, with 9 nucleotides matching TRBD2. This CDR3 has 16 residues. The germline V gene has CDR1 ENHRY and CDR2 SYGVKD. V shed 6 bases, J shed 9 bases, and the junction held 15 bases outside the gene matches. CDR3 in amino acids: CAIRGTSRRSRGEQFF. The CDR3 DNA reads as TGTGCCATCAGGGGGACTAGCAGGAGGTCGAGGGGTGAGCAGTTCTTC.

This rearrangement joins TRBV19 to TRBJ2-6; 9 bases line up with TRBD1. Germline CDR1 is LNHDA and CDR2 is SQIVND (reference sequence). The V and J ends lost 5 bases and 2 bases, in that order; junction bases with no gene match: 4. The CDR3 extends over 16 amino acids. CDR3 bases: TGTGCCAGTAGTTGGGGACAGGGAACTGGGGCCAACGTCCTGACTTTC. Translating it yields CASSWGQGTGANVLTF.

The chain combines TRBV28 with TRBJ2-7; 8 positions match TRBD2. This CDR3 spans 14 amino acids. The trim removed 3 bases at V and 1 base at J, leaving 2 bases unmatched. Looked up from germline, CDR1 is MDHEN and CDR2 is SYDVKM. CDR3 residues: CASSFKRGSYEQYF. In nucleotides, the CDR3 is TGTGCCAGCAGTTTCAAGCGGGGGTCCTACGAGCAGTACTTC. Drawing the rest from reference TRBV28 and TRBJ2-7, the complete variable domain is DVKVTQSSRYLVKRTGEKVFLECVQDMDHENMFWYRQDPGLGLRLIYFSYDVKMKEKGDIPEGYSVSREKKERFSLILESASTNQTSMYLCASSFKRGSYEQYFGPGTRLTVT.

This clone was seen only a few times. The V gene is TRBV6-5, the J gene TRBJ2-7, with 7 bases matching TRBD1. CDR3 size: 14 residues. The germline CDR1 and CDR2 sequences are MNHEY and SVGAGI. V was clipped by 5 bases and J by 3 bases; unmatched bases: 7. CDR3 bases: TGTGCCAGCAGTCCGCAGGGGGAGATCTACGAGCAGTACTTC. Translated, it gives CASSPQGEIYEQYF.

The gene calls are TRBV2 and TRBJ2-5; TRBD2 aligns across 8 bases. The CDR3 covers 13 residues. V trimming: 6 bases; J trimming: 4 bases; junction bases outside the gene matches: 4. Germline V gene lookup returns CDR1 SNHLY and CDR2 FYNNEI. As DNA, the CDR3 is TGTGCCAGCAGGTTGACTAGCGCAGAGACCCAGTACTTC. This translates into CASRLTSAETQYF.